The T cell receptor (beta chain) under discussion was sequenced for a study of technical replicates of blood from a handful of donors. This clone showed up just once. Germline V lookup: CDR1 SGHRS, CDR2 YFSETQ. The CDR3 runs 13 residues. Deletions cut 4 bases from V and 3 bases from J, with 11 bases between. Profiling relied on immunoSEQ multiplex PCR, and the TCRdb table lists in-frame clones only, not all of them. Found here are about 97,000 clones, 96% of them singletons; the top ten hold over 0.2%. The sequence was collected from a human donor in good health. The sequencing input was T cells isolated from PBMCs. V is TRBV5-1 and J is TRBJ2-7, with a weak D call TRBD2 (5 bases). CDR3 coding DNA: TGCGCCAGCAGCCCCGGGAAGGGCTACGAGCAGTACTTC. Amino acids: CASSPGKGYEQYF. Full variable domain (remainder filled in from reference TRBV5-1 and TRBJ2-7): KAGVTQTPRYLIKTRGQQVTLSCSPISGHRSVSWYQQTPGQGLQFLFEYFSETQRNKGNFPGRFSGRQFSNSRSEMNVSTLELGDSALYLCASSPGKGYEQYFGPGTRLTVT.